This TCR beta chain stems from a study of blood T cell repertoires in COVID-19. Study-level information: The United States, Italy and Spain provided the acute and convalescent COVID-19 samples. T cells, B-cell-depleted T cells, or PBMCs provided the cDNA or gDNA that served as material.

In the source study's methods: Amplification of reference gene primers provided the estimated nucleated cell counts. The repertoire was sequenced with immunoSEQ multiplex PCR; TCRdb's copy has only in-frame clones and lacks some. The V and J calls and clone size come from that table; D and trimming were worked out from the DNA. The table has a few hundred thousand clones, 70% to 90% seen once. The CDR3 consists of 15 residues. V lost 5 bases to trimming and J lost 2 bases; unmatched junction nucleotides: 7. CDR1 and CDR2 (germline): SGHNT, YENEEA. There are a few counts of this clone. Sequencing input: PBMCs or T cells enriched from blood (not recorded which). The genes are TRBV11-3 and TRBJ2-5, with 8 positions matching TRBD2. This clonotype was obtained from a woman between 25 and 40 years old who had been exposed to COVID-19. The CDR3 DNA sequence: TGTGCCAGCAGCCCCCGGGGGGGGAAACAAGAGACCCAGTACTTC. Translation gives CASSPRGGKQETQYF.